A selection of T cell receptor beta chains follows, all from one sample in a study of T cell repertoires in cytomegalovirus infection. TCRdb recomputed calls from the reads with MiXCR, one row per CDR3 protein. The table includes tens of thousands of distinct CDR3 sequences, around 20% detected once. What these receptors recognize is not known. Material: CD8+ T cells from cultured PBMCs, obtained from culture after CMV antigen stimulation. The receptor source for this set is a human donor in good health (CMV status not recorded). Some clones in this sample may be carry-over from other donors' samples. The CDR3 runs from the conserved cysteine through the conserved F or W. The D gene is left open where the match is weak. Only part of the rows carry a size: once, few, many, or a class if the clone is expanded.

clone size: .; J gene: TRBJ2-1; V gene: TRBV7-8; D gene: TRBD2; CDR3 DNA: TGTGCCAGCAGCTTAGAGGGGGCGGGGGGGAGCTCCTACAATGAGCAGTTCTTC; CDR3 protein: CASSLEGAGGSSYNEQFF
clone size: .; J gene: TRBJ2-3; V gene: TRBV28; D gene: .; CDR3 DNA: TGTGCCAGCAGCTGGGACATGAGCACAGATACGCAGTATTTT; CDR3 protein: CASSWDMSTDTQYF
clone size: .; J gene: TRBJ1-1; V gene: TRBV27; D gene: .; CDR3 DNA: TGTGCCAGCAGCCCCGGGACGGCTTACACTGAAGCTTTCTTT; CDR3 protein: CASSPGTAYTEAFF
clone size: .; J gene: TRBJ1-2; V gene: TRBV27; D gene: TRBD1; CDR3 DNA: TGTGCCAGCAGTTTTACACAGGGGTATGGCTACACCTTC; CDR3 protein: CASSFTQGYGYTF
clone size: .; J gene: TRBJ1-2; V gene: TRBV27; D gene: .; CDR3 DNA: TGTGCCAGCAGTTTAGGGGGGGCTAAGTATGGCTACACCTTC; CDR3 protein: CASSLGGAKYGYTF
clone size: .; J gene: TRBJ1-4; V gene: TRBV7-9; D gene: TRBD1; CDR3 DNA: TGTGCCAGCAGTTCCGGGACAGGTGGTGAAAAACTGTTTTTT; CDR3 protein: CASSSGTGGEKLFF
clone size: few; J gene: TRBJ1-2; V gene: TRBV7-9; D gene: .; CDR3 DNA: TGTGCCAGCAGCTTGAATTCCGTGAACTATGGCTACACCTTC; CDR3 protein: CASSLNSVNYGYTF
clone size: .; J gene: TRBJ2-5; V gene: TRBV12-3/TRBV12-4; D gene: TRBD1; CDR3 DNA: TGTGCCAGCAGTCCCCGGGACAGATTGTCGGAGACCCAGTACTTC; CDR3 protein: CASSPRDRLSETQYF
clone size: few; J gene: TRBJ2-3; V gene: TRBV7-6; D gene: TRBD2; CDR3 DNA: TGTGCCAGCAGCCCTGGTAGCGGGAGAGGCACAGATACGCAGTATTTT; CDR3 protein: CASSPGSGRGTDTQYF
clone size: .; J gene: TRBJ2-7; V gene: TRBV2; D gene: TRBD2; CDR3 DNA: TGTGCCAGCAGTGATTCGCGGGAGAAAATAATCTACGAGCAGTACTTC; CDR3 protein: CASSDSREKIIYEQYF
clone size: .; J gene: TRBJ1-2; V gene: TRBV7-2; D gene: .; CDR3 DNA: TGTGCCATCAGTACGCCAGTTTCAGGGGCGAGCCTTGTTGGCTACACCTTC; CDR3 protein: CAISTPVSGASLVGYTF
clone size: .; J gene: TRBJ2-7; V gene: TRBV6-2/TRBV6-3; D gene: TRBD1; CDR3 DNA: TGTGCCAGCAGTCGGACAGGGAAGGCCTACGAGCAGTACTTC; CDR3 protein: CASSRTGKAYEQYF
clone size: .; J gene: TRBJ2-3; V gene: TRBV7-2; D gene: TRBD1; CDR3 DNA: TGTGCCAGCAGCTTCGGGACAGGGAGTAAAGATACGCAGTATTTT; CDR3 protein: CASSFGTGSKDTQYF
clone size: once; J gene: TRBJ1-2; V gene: TRBV7-9; D gene: .; CDR3 DNA: TGTGCCACAAAGGTCTGGGCTATGAATGGCTACACCTTC; CDR3 protein: CATKVWAMNGYTF
clone size: few; J gene: TRBJ2-2; V gene: TRBV7-9; D gene: .; CDR3 DNA: TGTGCCAGCAGCTTGCCCGTTACCGGGATCGGGGAGCTGTTTTTT; CDR3 protein: CASSLPVTGIGELFF
clone size: .; J gene: TRBJ2-3; V gene: TRBV9; D gene: .; CDR3 DNA: TGTGCCAGCAGCGCGAGCATGGGACGGCTTAGCACAGATACGCAGTATTTT; CDR3 protein: CASSASMGRLSTDTQYF
clone size: .; J gene: TRBJ1-1; V gene: TRBV27; D gene: .; CDR3 DNA: TGTGCCAGCAGTTTACCTAGTGGGACTGAAGCTTTCTTT; CDR3 protein: CASSLPSGTEAFF
clone size: few; J gene: TRBJ1-2; V gene: TRBV12-3/TRBV12-4; D gene: TRBD1; CDR3 DNA: TGTGCCAGCAGTGACAGGGTTGATGGCTACACCTTC; CDR3 protein: CASSDRVDGYTF
clone size: few; J gene: TRBJ2-5; V gene: TRBV28; D gene: .; CDR3 DNA: TGTGCCAGCAGTTTATGGTCCAGCCAAGAGACCCAGTACTTC; CDR3 protein: CASSLWSSQETQYF
clone size: few; J gene: TRBJ2-7; V gene: TRBV27; D gene: TRBD1; CDR3 DNA: TGTGCCAGCAGTCCCCGGACAGGGGGATTCTACGAGCAGTACTTC; CDR3 protein: CASSPRTGGFYEQYF
clone size: .; J gene: TRBJ1-6; V gene: TRBV7-9; D gene: TRBD1; CDR3 DNA: TGTGCCAGCAGCTTAGAACCCCAGGGGGATTCACCCCTCCACTTT; CDR3 protein: CASSLEPQGDSPLHF
clone size: .; J gene: TRBJ2-5; V gene: TRBV7-2; D gene: .; CDR3 DNA: TGTGCCAGCAGCTTATCCGGAACGGAGACCCAGTACTTC; CDR3 protein: CASSLSGTETQYF
clone size: .; J gene: TRBJ1-2; V gene: TRBV6-2/TRBV6-3; D gene: .; CDR3 DNA: TGTGCCAGCAGTTACACCATGGATGGCTACACCTTC; CDR3 protein: CASSYTMDGYTF
clone size: few; J gene: TRBJ1-1; V gene: TRBV11-1; D gene: .; CDR3 DNA: TGTGCCAGCAGCTTAGCGTGGCAGGGCTCCACTGAAGCTTTCTTT; CDR3 protein: CASSLAWQGSTEAFF
clone size: .; J gene: TRBJ2-1; V gene: TRBV9; D gene: .; CDR3 DNA: TGTGCCAGCAGCCCCCGGTCAGCTAGCTACAATGAGCAGTTCTTC; CDR3 protein: CASSPRSASYNEQFF
clone size: .; J gene: TRBJ2-2; V gene: TRBV6-2/TRBV6-3; D gene: TRBD2; CDR3 DNA: TGTGCCAGCAGTCCCGCTAGCGGGGGCCCCGGGGAGCTGTTTTTT; CDR3 protein: CASSPASGGPGELFF